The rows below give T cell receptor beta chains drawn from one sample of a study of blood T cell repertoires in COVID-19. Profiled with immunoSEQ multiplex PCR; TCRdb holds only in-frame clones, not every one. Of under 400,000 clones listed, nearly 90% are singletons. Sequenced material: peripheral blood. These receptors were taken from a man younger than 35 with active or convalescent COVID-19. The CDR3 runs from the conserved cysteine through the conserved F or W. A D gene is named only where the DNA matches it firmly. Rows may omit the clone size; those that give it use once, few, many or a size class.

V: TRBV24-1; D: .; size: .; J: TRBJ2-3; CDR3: CATSEQTGTDTQYF; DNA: TGTGCCACCAGTGAACAGACCGGCACAGATACGCAGTATTTT
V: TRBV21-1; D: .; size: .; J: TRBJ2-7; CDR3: CASSKDETSGRAAYEQYF; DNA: TGTGCCAGCAGCAAAGACGAGACTAGCGGGAGGGCCGCCTACGAGCAGTACTTC
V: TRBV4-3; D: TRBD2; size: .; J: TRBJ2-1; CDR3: CASSQIAGVSYNEQFF; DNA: TGCGCCAGCAGCCAAATAGCGGGGGTCTCCTACAATGAGCAGTTCTTC
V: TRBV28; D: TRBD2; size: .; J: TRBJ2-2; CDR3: CASSSGLWRGGSGELFF; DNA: TGTGCCAGCAGTTCCGGGTTGTGGCGGGGGGGCAGCGGGGAGCTGTTTTTT
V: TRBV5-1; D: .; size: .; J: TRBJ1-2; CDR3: CASSLDSPGGYTF; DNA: TGCGCCAGCAGCTTGGACAGCCCGGGGGGCTACACCTTC
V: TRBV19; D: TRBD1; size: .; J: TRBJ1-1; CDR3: CASSARDRVLGDTEAFF; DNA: TGTGCCAGTAGTGCACGGGACAGGGTTCTGGGGGACACTGAAGCTTTCTTT
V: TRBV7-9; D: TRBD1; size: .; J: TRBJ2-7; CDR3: CASSQVEGAGGRGYF; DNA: TGTGCCAGCAGCCAAGTAGAGGGGGCAGGGGGACGAGGGTACTTC
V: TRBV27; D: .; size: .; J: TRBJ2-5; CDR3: CASRRVGAGETQYF; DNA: TGTGCCAGCCGTCGGGTAGGGGCTGGGGAGACCCAGTACTTC
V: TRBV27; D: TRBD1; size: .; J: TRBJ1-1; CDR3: CASSYRDRRTMNTEAFF; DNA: TGTGCCAGCAGTTATAGGGACAGGAGAACAATGAACACTGAAGCTTTCTTT
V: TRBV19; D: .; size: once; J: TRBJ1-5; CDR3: CASSLTRGQIKAQHF; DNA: TGTGCCAGTAGTCTGACCCGCGGTCAAATTAAGGCCCAGCATTTT
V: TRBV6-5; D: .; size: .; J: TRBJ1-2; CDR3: CASSPRQTSNYGYTF; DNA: TGTGCCAGCAGTCCTCGACAGACGTCTAACTATGGCTACACCTTC
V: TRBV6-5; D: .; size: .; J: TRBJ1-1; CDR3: CASSYSMAGVNTEAFF; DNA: TGTGCCAGCAGTTACTCGATGGCAGGGGTGAACACTGAAGCTTTCTTT
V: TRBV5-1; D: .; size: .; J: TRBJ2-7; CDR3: CASTMGGRKEEQYF; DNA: TGCGCCAGCACCATGGGGGGACGGAAGGAAGAGCAGTACTTC
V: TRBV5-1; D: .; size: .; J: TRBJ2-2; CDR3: CASFEAGVWNTGELFF; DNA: TGCGCCAGCTTTGAGGCAGGGGTGTGGAACACCGGGGAGCTGTTTTTT
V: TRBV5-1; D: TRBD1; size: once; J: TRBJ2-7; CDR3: CASRWVTGTASYEQYF; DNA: TGCGCCAGCAGGTGGGTGACCGGGACAGCATCCTACGAGCAGTACTTC
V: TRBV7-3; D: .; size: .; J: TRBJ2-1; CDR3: CASSLSGIRDNEQFF; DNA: TGTGCCAGCAGCTTATCAGGGATCCGAGATAATGAGCAGTTCTTC
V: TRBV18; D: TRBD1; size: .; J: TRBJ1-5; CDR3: CASSPEDREGQPQHF; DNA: TGTGCCAGCTCACCGGAGGACAGGGAAGGACAGCCCCAGCATTTT
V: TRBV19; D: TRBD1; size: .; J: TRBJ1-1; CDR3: CASTTGGALNTEAFF; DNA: TGTGCCAGTACGACAGGGGGGGCTTTGAACACTGAAGCTTTCTTT
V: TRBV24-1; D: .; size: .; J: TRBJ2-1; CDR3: CATSDVIRGANYNEQFF; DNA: TGTGCCACCAGTGATGTCATACGGGGGGCCAACTACAATGAGCAGTTCTTC
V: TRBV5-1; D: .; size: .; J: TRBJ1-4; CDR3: CASSIRATNEKLFF; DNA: TGCGCCAGCAGCATCCGGGCAACTAATGAAAAACTGTTTTTT
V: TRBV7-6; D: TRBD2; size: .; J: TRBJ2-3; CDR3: CASSRLAARTDTQYF; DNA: TGTGCCAGCAGCCGTCTAGCGGCCCGCACAGATACGCAGTATTTT
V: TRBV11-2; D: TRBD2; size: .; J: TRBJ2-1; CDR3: CASSFSGLSYNEQFF; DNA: TGTGCCAGCAGCTTTAGCGGGCTCTCCTACAATGAGCAGTTCTTC
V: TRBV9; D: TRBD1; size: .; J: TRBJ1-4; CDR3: CASSARGTANEKLFF; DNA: TGTGCCAGCAGCGCCCGAGGGACAGCTAATGAAAAACTGTTTTTT
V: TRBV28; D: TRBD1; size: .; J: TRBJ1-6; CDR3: CASRVQGYNSPLHF; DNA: TGTGCCAGCAGGGTACAGGGGTATAATTCACCCCTCCACTTT
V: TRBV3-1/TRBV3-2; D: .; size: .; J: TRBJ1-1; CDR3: CASSQELFPGAFF; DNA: TGTGCCAGCAGCCAAGAACTATTCCCCGGGGCTTTCTTT
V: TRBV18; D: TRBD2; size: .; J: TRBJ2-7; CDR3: CASSPKTSGREAYEQYF; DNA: TGTGCCAGCTCACCAAAAACTAGCGGGAGGGAGGCCTACGAGCAGTACTTC
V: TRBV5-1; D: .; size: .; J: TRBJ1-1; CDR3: CASSFGGTGTEAFF; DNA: TGCGCCAGCAGCTTTGGGGGCACGGGGACTGAAGCTTTCTTT
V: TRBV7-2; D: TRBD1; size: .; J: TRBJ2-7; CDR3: CASSQMGQGANEQYF; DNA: TGTGCCAGCAGCCAAATGGGACAGGGGGCCAACGAGCAGTACTTC
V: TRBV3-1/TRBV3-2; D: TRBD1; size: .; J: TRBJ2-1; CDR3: CASSPRDRGEQFF; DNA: TGTGCCAGCAGCCCACGGGACAGGGGAGAGCAGTTCTTC
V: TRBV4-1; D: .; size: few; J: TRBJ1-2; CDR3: CASSQTQTYGYTF; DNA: TGCGCCAGCAGCCAAACCCAGACATATGGCTACACCTTC
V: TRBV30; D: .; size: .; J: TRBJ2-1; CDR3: CAWRRYNEQFF; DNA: TGTGCCTGGAGGAGGTACAATGAGCAGTTCTTC
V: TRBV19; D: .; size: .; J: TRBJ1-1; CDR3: CASRDRSLLDTEAFF; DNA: TGTGCCAGCCGCGACAGATCCTTGCTGGACACTGAAGCTTTCTTT
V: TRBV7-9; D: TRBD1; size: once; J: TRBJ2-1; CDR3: CASSSRTGGNLNNEQFF; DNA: TGTGCCAGCAGCTCGCGGACAGGGGGTAATCTTAACAATGAGCAGTTCTTC
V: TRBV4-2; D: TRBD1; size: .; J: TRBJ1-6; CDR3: CASSTTGAGDSPLHF; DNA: TGTGCCAGCAGCACTACAGGGGCAGGGGATTCACCCCTCCACTTT
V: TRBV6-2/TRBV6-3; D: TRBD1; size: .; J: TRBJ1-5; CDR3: CASSYDRGSQPQHF; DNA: TGTGCCAGCAGTTATGACAGGGGTAGTCAGCCCCAGCATTTT
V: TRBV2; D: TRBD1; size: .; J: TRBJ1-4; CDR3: CASSGTGGGNEKLFF; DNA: TGTGCCAGCAGTGGGACAGGGGGCGGGAATGAAAAACTGTTTTTT
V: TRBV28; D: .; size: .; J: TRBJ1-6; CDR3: CASSSSSSYNSPLHF; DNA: TGTGCCAGCAGTTCCTCGAGCTCCTATAATTCACCCCTCCACTTT
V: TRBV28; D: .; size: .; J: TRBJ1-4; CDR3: CASSPGTVVNEKLFF; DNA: TGTGCCAGCAGTCCCGGTACAGTGGTAAATGAAAAACTGTTTTTT
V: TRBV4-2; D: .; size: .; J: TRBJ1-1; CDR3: CASSLPFYNNEAFF; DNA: TGTGCCAGCAGCCTGCCGTTTTACAATAACGAAGCTTTCTTT
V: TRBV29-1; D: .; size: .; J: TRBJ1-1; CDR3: CSVRQRNTEAFF; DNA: TGCAGCGTTCGACAGAGAAACACTGAAGCTTTCTTT
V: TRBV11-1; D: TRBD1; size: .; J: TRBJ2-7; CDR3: CASSRARDRGTYEQYF; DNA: TGTGCCAGCAGCCGGGCCCGGGACAGGGGTACGTACGAGCAGTACTTC
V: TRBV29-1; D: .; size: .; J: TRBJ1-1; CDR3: CSVGEGATEAFF; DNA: TGCAGCGTTGGGGAGGGTGCCACTGAAGCTTTCTTT
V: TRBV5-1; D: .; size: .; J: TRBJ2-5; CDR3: CASSLGSRQETQYF; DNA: TGCGCCAGCAGCTTGGGTTCCAGACAAGAGACCCAGTACTTC
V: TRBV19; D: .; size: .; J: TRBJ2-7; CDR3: CASSPLATSSYEQYF; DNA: TGTGCCAGTAGTCCGCTAGCGACAAGCTCCTACGAGCAGTACTTC
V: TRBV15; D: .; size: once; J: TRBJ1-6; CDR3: CATSREANRRSGSPLHF; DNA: TGTGCCACCAGCAGAGAGGCGAATAGGAGGTCGGGCTCACCCCTCCACTTT
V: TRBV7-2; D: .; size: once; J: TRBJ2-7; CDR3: CASSLGLEQYF; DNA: TGTGCCAGCAGCTTAGGGCTCGAGCAGTACTTC
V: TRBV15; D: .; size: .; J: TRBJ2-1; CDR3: CATSGSDTLGNNEQFF; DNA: TGTGCCACCAGCGGGAGCGACACCTTGGGGAACAATGAGCAGTTCTTC
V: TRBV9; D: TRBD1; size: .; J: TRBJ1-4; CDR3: CASSFGQGADEKLFF; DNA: TGTGCCAGCAGCTTCGGACAGGGGGCCGATGAAAAACTGTTTTTT
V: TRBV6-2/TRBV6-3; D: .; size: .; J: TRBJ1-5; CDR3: CASSIRQAQPQHF; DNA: TGTGCCAGCAGTATAAGACAGGCACAGCCCCAGCATTTT
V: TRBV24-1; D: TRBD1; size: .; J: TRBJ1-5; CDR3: CATSKGGRHNQPQHF; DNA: TGTGCCACCAGTAAAGGGGGCAGGCACAATCAGCCCCAGCATTTT
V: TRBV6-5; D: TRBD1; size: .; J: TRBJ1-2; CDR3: CASSPTLTGIGYTF; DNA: TGTGCCAGCAGTCCGACTCTGACAGGGATCGGCTACACCTTC
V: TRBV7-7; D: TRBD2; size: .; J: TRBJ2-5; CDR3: CASSSSPGGAGETQYF; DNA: TGTGCCAGCAGCTCGAGCCCGGGGGGGGCGGGTGAGACCCAGTACTTC
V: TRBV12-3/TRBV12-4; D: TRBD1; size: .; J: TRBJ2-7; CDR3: CASSKTGGYEQYF; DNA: TGTGCCAGCAGTAAGACAGGGGGGTACGAGCAGTACTTC
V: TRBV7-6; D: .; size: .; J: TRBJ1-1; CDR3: CASSLGATEAFF; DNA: TGTGCCAGCAGCTTAGGGGCCACTGAAGCTTTCTTT
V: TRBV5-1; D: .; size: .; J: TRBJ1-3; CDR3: CASSFLDASSGNTIYF; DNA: TGCGCCAGCAGCTTCCTAGACGCCAGCTCTGGAAACACCATATATTTT